This is a list of T cell receptor beta chains from one sample in a study of blood T cell repertoires in COVID-19. Using immunoSEQ multiplex PCR, the repertoire was profiled, and TCRdb retains in-frame clones only, with some absent. Of approximately 250,000 clones detected, approximately 84% appear once; the ten largest clones hold about 15%. The specimen sequenced was PBMCs or T cells enriched from blood (not recorded which). Receptors originate from a man aged 40-49 years who had recovered from COVID-19. CDR3s include the opening cysteine and the closing phenylalanine or tryptophan. Fields, in order: J gene, D gene, V gene, CDR3 protein, CDR3 DNA. D genes are given only for firm matches.

>TRBJ1-6|-|TRBV7-9
CASSLSGQDNSPLHF
TGTGCCAGCAGCTTATCAGGGCAGGATAATTCACCCCTCCACTTT
>TRBJ1-1|-|TRBV28
CASSLAGAGTEAFF
TGTGCCAGCAGTTTAGCGGGGGCGGGTACTGAAGCTTTCTTT
>TRBJ2-5|TRBD1|TRBV5-1
CASSHRGQGQETQYF
TGCGCCAGCAGCCACAGGGGGCAGGGGCAAGAGACCCAGTACTTC
>TRBJ1-2|-|TRBV12-2
CASRFRDKTRGLYGYTF
TGTGCAAGTCGCTTTCGGGACAAGACAAGAGGGCTCTATGGCTACACCTTC
>TRBJ2-1|TRBD2|TRBV18
CASSLAGVEGEQFF
TGTGCCAGCTCACTAGCGGGGGTCGAGGGTGAGCAGTTCTTC
>TRBJ1-1|-|TRBV9
CATTRVPGLLNTEAFF
TGTGCCACTACGAGGGTGCCCGGGTTATTGAACACTGAAGCTTTCTTT
>TRBJ1-1|TRBD1|TRBV6-5
CASSYSGQAHTEAFF
TGTGCCAGCAGTTACTCGGGACAGGCCCACACTGAAGCTTTCTTT
>TRBJ2-3|TRBD2|TRBV7-2
CASSLTGYSSGRTDTQYF
TGTGCCAGCAGCTTAACCGGCTATTCCAGCGGGAGAACAGATACGCAGTATTTT
>TRBJ2-3|TRBD1|TRBV9
CASSVEGQGADTQYF
TGTGCCAGCAGCGTAGAGGGACAGGGGGCAGATACGCAGTATTTT
>TRBJ2-4|TRBD1|TRBV6-5
CASRRGQENIQYF
TGTGCCAGCAGGAGGGGACAGGAAAACATTCAGTACTTC
>TRBJ2-2|TRBD2|TRBV2
CASSAGTSGGPGELFF
TGTGCCAGCAGCGCCGGGACTAGCGGGGGACCCGGGGAGCTGTTTTTT
>TRBJ2-5|-|TRBV6-5
CASRTPGGKETQYF
TGTGCCAGCCGGACCCCGGGGGGCAAAGAGACCCAGTACTTC
>TRBJ1-1|-|TRBV5-1
CASSLVPGDTEAFF
TGCGCCAGCAGCTTGGTACCGGGGGACACTGAAGCTTTCTTT
>TRBJ1-1|TRBD1|TRBV29-1
CSVLLQGAVTEAFF
TGCAGCGTTCTTCTACAGGGGGCTGTAACTGAAGCTTTCTTT